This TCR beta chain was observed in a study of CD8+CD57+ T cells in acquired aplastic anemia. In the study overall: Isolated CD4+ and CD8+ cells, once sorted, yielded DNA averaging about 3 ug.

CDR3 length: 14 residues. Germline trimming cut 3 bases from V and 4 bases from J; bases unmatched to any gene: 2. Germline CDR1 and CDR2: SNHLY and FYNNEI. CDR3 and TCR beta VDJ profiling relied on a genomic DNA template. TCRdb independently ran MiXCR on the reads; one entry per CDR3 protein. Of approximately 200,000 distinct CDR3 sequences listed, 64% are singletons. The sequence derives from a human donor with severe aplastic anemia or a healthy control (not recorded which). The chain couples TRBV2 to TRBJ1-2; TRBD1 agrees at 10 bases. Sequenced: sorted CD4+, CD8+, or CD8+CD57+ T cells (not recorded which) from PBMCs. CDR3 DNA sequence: TGTGCCAGCAGTGAGGGGACAGGGGTCTATGGCTACACCTTC. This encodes CASSEGTGVYGYTF.